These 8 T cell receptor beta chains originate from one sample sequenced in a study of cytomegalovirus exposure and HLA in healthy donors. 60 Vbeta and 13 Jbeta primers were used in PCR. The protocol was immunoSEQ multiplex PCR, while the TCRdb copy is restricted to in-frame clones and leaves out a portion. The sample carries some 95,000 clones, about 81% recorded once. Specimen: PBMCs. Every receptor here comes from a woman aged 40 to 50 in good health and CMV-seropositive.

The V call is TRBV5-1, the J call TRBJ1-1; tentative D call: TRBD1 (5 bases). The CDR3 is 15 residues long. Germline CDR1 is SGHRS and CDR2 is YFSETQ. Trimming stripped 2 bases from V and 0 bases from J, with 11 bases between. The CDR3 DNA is TGCGCCAGCAGCTTTTCGGGAGGGGTGAACACTGAAGCTTTCTTT. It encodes CASSFSGGVNTEAFF.

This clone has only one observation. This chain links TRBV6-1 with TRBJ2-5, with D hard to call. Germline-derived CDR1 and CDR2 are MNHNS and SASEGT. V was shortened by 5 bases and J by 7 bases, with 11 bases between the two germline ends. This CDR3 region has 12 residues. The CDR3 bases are TGTGCCAGCAGTTCCACAAGTGGGACCCAGTACTTC. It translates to CASSSTSGTQYF.

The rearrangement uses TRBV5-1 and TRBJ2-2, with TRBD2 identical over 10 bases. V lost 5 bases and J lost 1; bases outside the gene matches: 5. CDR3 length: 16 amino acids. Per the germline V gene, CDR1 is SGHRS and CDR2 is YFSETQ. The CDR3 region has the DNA TGCGCCAGCAGTCCTGCTAGCGGGAGGAACACCGGGGAGCTGTTTTTT. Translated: CASSPASGRNTGELFF.

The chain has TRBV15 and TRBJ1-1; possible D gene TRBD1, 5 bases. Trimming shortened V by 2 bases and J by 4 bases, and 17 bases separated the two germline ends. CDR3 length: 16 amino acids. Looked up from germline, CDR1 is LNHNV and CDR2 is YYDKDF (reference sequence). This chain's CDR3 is CATSRPPDTSGTEAFF. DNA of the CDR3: TGTGCCACCAGCAGACCTCCGGACACCTCGGGCACTGAAGCTTTCTTT.

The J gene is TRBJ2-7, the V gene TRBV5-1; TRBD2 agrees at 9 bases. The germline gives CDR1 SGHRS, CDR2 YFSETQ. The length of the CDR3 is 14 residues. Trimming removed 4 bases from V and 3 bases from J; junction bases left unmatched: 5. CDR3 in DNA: TGCGCCAGCAGCGAAAGACTAGCGGACTACGAGCAGTACTTC. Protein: CASSERLADYEQYF.

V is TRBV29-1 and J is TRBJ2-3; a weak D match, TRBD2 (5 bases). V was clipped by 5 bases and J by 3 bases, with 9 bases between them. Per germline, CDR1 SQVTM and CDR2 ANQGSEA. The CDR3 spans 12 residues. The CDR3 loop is CSVLEGTDTQYF. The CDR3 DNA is TGCAGCGTTCTTGAGGGTACAGATACGCAGTATTTT.

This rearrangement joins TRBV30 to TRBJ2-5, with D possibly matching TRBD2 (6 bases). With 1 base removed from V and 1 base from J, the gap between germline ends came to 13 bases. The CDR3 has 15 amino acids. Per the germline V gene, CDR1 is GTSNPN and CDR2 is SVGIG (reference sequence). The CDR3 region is CAWSGWGGGQETQYF. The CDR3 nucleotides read TGTGCCTGGAGTGGCTGGGGAGGAGGCCAAGAGACCCAGTACTTC.

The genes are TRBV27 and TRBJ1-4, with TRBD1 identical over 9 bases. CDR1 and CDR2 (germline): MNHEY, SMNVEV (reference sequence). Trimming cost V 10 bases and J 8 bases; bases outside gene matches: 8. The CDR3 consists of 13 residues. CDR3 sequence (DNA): TGTGCCATGGGGGACAGGGTTGAAGAAAAACTGTTTTTT. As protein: CAMGDRVEEKLFF.